Listed below are T cell receptor beta chains from one sample, sequenced in a study of vaccination effects on CD4 cells after COVID-19. Antigens for these TCRs are unknown. Sequencing used immunoSEQ multiplex PCR; TCRdb keeps in-frame clones, though not all of them. The repertoire holds tens of thousands of clones, with roughly 74% as singletons. The specimen comprised CD4+ T cells from PBMCs cultured with HCoV-NL63 spike peptides, sampled before COVID-19 vaccination. Every receptor here comes from a human donor who received a COVID-19 vaccine. The CDR3 runs from the conserved cysteine through the conserved F or W. The order of the fields is J gene, CDR3 length, V gene, D gene, clone size, CDR3 protein, CDR3 DNA. A D gene is named only where the DNA matches it firmly. A row's size may be missing; if present it is once, few, many or a size class.

>TRBJ2-1|17|TRBV19|.|few
CASSIPPGGSSYNEQFF
TGTGCCAGTAGTATACCCCCGGGGGGCAGCTCCTACAATGAGCAGTTCTTC
>TRBJ1-2|16|TRBV6-5|TRBD1|once
CASSYSRTGGGYGYTF
TGTGCCAGCAGTTACTCGAGGACAGGGGGTGGCTATGGCTACACCTTC
>TRBJ2-1|14|TRBV18|TRBD2|few
CASSPGTSHNEQFF
TGTGCCAGCTCACCCGGGACTAGTCACAATGAGCAGTTCTTC
>TRBJ1-1|13|TRBV28|.|.
CASSDRVNTEAFF
TGTGCCAGCAGCGACAGAGTGAACACTGAAGCTTTCTTT
>TRBJ2-5|17|TRBV4-2|TRBD2|.
CASHARPSASGEETQYF
TGTGCCAGCCATGCTCGGCCATCGGCTAGCGGGGAAGAGACCCAGTACTTC
>TRBJ2-2|16|TRBV23-1|.|few
CASSQSSDSNTGELFF
TGCGCCAGCAGTCAATCTTCGGATTCGAACACCGGGGAGCTGTTTTTT
>TRBJ2-1|16|TRBV24-1|.|.
CATSDPSQGRNNEQFF
TGTGCCACCAGTGACCCAAGCCAGGGTCGGAACAATGAGCAGTTCTTC
>TRBJ1-3|10|TRBV5-8|.|.
CASPGNTIYF
TGTGCCAGCCCGGGAAACACCATATATTTT
>TRBJ1-6|15|TRBV5-5|.|.
CASSLGDTDNSPLHF
TGTGCCAGCAGCTTGGGGGACACCGATAATTCACCCCTCCACTTT
>TRBJ1-1|15|TRBV4-2|.|.
CASSQGSGGDTEAFF
TGTGCCAGCAGCCAAGGTTCCGGAGGGGACACTGAAGCTTTCTTT
>TRBJ1-1|14|TRBV27|.|few
CASSPRDLNTEAFF
TGTGCCAGCAGTCCCCGGGACCTGAACACTGAAGCTTTCTTT
>TRBJ1-1|15|TRBV18|.|.
CASSLDWGLNTEAFF
TGTGCCAGCTCACTCGATTGGGGACTGAACACTGAAGCTTTCTTT
>TRBJ2-1|13|TRBV5-1|.|.
CASSLGSKYEQFF
TGCGCCAGCAGCTTGGGCTCTAAGTATGAGCAGTTCTTC
>TRBJ2-2|16|TRBV27|TRBD1|.
CASSPRTGGNTGELFF
TGTGCCAGCAGTCCTCGGACAGGAGGGAACACCGGGGAGCTGTTTTTT
>TRBJ1-1|11|TRBV6-1|.|.
CASSEWDEAFF
TGTGCCAGCAGTGAGTGGGATGAAGCTTTCTTT
>TRBJ2-2|16|TRBV18|TRBD1|.
CASSPRQGQNTGELFF
TGTGCCAGCTCACCACGACAGGGGCAGAACACCGGGGAGCTGTTTTTT
>TRBJ1-2|15|TRBV5-1|.|.
CASSGSSGLNYGYTF
TGCGCCAGCAGCGGATCGTCAGGGCTTAACTATGGCTACACCTTC
>TRBJ2-2|14|TRBV18|.|few
CASSPPGRTGELFF
TGTGCCAGCTCACCACCGGGGCGGACCGGGGAGCTGTTTTTT
>TRBJ2-5|12|TRBV24-1|.|.
CATSAPGETQYF
TGTGCCACCAGTGCCCCGGGGGAGACCCAGTACTTC
>TRBJ2-3|14|TRBV5-1|TRBD1|.
CASSEQGSGVGQYF
TGCGCCAGCAGCGAACAGGGGAGTGGGGTGGGGCAGTATTTT
>TRBJ1-1|14|TRBV19|.|few
CASSIGRLNTEAFF
TGTGCCAGTAGTATCGGACGGCTGAACACTGAAGCTTTCTTT
>TRBJ1-6|14|TRBV13|.|few
CASSRNSLNSPLHF
TGTGCCAGCAGTCGGAACAGTTTAAATTCACCCCTCCACTTT
>TRBJ1-3|13|TRBV19|.|few
CATRGSAGNTIYF
TGTGCCACAAGGGGCAGCGCTGGAAACACCATATATTTT
>TRBJ1-5|13|TRBV3-1/TRBV3-2|.|.
CASSQGSHQPQHF
TGTGCCAGCAGTCAAGGTTCACATCAGCCCCAGCATTTT
>TRBJ2-3|13|TRBV2|.|.
CASSPGRKDTQYF
TGTGCCAGCAGTCCAGGGCGGAAGGATACGCAGTATTTT
>TRBJ1-2|15|TRBV6-5|TRBD1|.
CASSFRQGPNYGYTF
TGTGCCAGCAGTTTTAGACAGGGACCTAACTATGGCTACACCTTC
>TRBJ1-1|13|TRBV12-3/TRBV12-4|.|.
CASSGDVGTEAFF
TGTGCCAGCAGTGGAGACGTGGGCACTGAAGCTTTCTTT
>TRBJ1-6|14|TRBV7-3|.|.
CASSFWEANSPLHF
TGTGCCAGCAGCTTTTGGGAGGCTAATTCACCCCTCCACTTT
>TRBJ1-2|11|TRBV6-5|.|.
CASTYNYGYTF
TGTGCCAGCACCTATAACTATGGCTACACCTTC
>TRBJ1-2|12|TRBV28|.|few
CASTGGNYGYTF
TGTGCCAGCACGGGGGGGAACTATGGCTACACCTTC
>TRBJ2-1|18|TRBV7-2|TRBD2|few
CASSLYRTSGGAGNEQFF
TGTGCCAGCAGCTTATACCGGACTAGCGGGGGGGCGGGGAATGAGCAGTTCTTC
>TRBJ1-5|15|TRBV5-1|.|.
CASSLEAGGNQPQHF
TGCGCCAGCAGCTTGGAGGCAGGGGGCAATCAGCCCCAGCATTTT
>TRBJ2-3|15|TRBV5-1|TRBD2|.
CASSSGGAQDETQYF
TGCGCCAGCAGCTCGGGGGGTGCCCAAGACGAAACGCAGTATTTT
>TRBJ1-1|11|TRBV10-1|.|.
CASSFGAEAFF
TGCGCCAGCAGCTTTGGGGCTGAAGCTTTCTTT
>TRBJ2-5|15|TRBV3-1/TRBV3-2|.|.
CASSQDQTYQETQYF
TGTGCCAGCAGCCAAGATCAGACGTACCAAGAGACCCAGTACTTC
>TRBJ2-2|13|TRBV2|TRBD2|.
CASTGTSSGELFF
TGTGCCAGCACCGGGACTAGCTCCGGGGAGCTGTTTTTT
>TRBJ2-1|13|TRBV6-5|.|.
CARGGASHNEQFF
TGTGCCAGGGGGGGGGCGTCCCACAATGAGCAGTTCTTC
>TRBJ1-1|15|TRBV7-8|TRBD1|.
CASSLELDRVTEAFF
TGTGCCAGCAGCTTAGAGTTGGACAGGGTGACTGAAGCTTTCTTT
>TRBJ2-3|15|TRBV4-1|.|once
CASSLYTGPRDTQYF
TGCGCCAGCAGCCTTTACACCGGGCCGAGAGATACGCAGTATTTT
>TRBJ1-5|15|TRBV7-9|.|.
CASSLAWGSERPQHF
TGTGCCAGCAGCTTAGCGTGGGGGTCGGAAAGGCCCCAGCATTTT
>TRBJ1-5|13|TRBV20-1|.|.
CSASDLGGQPQHF
TGCAGTGCTAGTGATCTCGGGGGACAGCCCCAGCATTTT
>TRBJ1-2|11|TRBV6-6|.|medium-sized
CASRSGGGYTF
TGTGCCAGCAGATCAGGTGGTGGCTACACCTTC
>TRBJ2-3|16|TRBV7-2|TRBD2|.
CASSLGRGGPTDTQYF
TGTGCCAGCAGCTTAGGGCGGGGGGGCCCCACAGATACGCAGTATTTT
>TRBJ1-1|15|TRBV5-1|TRBD1|.
CASSHPGQGNTEAFF
TGCGCCAGCAGCCATCCGGGACAGGGGAACACTGAAGCTTTCTTT
>TRBJ1-2|15|TRBV5-1|.|few
CASSLPGSGTYGYTF
TGCGCCAGCAGCTTGCCCGGGAGTGGGACCTATGGCTACACCTTC
>TRBJ2-3|15|TRBV4-3|.|.
CASSQDVTSTDTQYF
TGCGCCAGCAGCCAAGATGTCACTAGCACAGATACGCAGTATTTT
>TRBJ2-2|17|TRBV5-1|TRBD1|.
CASSDPGTGGFTGELFF
TGCGCCAGCAGCGACCCCGGGACAGGGGGCTTCACCGGGGAGCTGTTTTTT
>TRBJ1-4|14|TRBV6-5|TRBD1|.
CASSSGTGREKLFF
TGTGCCAGCAGTTCCGGGACAGGGCGGGAAAAACTGTTTTTT
>TRBJ1-3|16|TRBV3-1/TRBV3-2|.|.
CASSLREASSGNTIYF
TGTGCCAGCAGCCTTCGGGAAGCGAGCTCTGGAAACACCATATATTTT
>TRBJ1-5|13|TRBV24-1|.|.
CATSGEGNQPQHF
TGTGCCACCAGTGGTGAGGGCAATCAGCCCCAGCATTTT